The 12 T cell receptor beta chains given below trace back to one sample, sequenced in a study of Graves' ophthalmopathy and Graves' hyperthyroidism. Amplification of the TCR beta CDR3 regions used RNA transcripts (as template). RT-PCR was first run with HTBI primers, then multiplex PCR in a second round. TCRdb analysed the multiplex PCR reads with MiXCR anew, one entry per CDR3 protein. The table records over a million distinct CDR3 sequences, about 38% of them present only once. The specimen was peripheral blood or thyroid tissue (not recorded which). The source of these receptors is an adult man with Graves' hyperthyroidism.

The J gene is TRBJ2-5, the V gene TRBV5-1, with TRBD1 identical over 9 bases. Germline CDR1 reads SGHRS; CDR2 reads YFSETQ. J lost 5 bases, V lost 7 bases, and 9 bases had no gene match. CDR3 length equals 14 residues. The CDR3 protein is CASHGTGTFETQYF. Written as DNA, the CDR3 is TGCGCCAGCCACGGGACAGGGACTTTTGAGACCCAGTACTTC.

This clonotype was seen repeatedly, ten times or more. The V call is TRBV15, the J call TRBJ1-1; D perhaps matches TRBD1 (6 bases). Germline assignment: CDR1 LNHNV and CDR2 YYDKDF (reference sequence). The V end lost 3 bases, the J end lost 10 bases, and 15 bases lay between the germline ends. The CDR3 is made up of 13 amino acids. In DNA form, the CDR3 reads TGTGCCACCAGCAGGGAACCCGGGGGGCGAGCTTTCTTT. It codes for CATSREPGGRAFF.

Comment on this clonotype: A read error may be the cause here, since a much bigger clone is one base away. This CDR3 is CASSPVVPGRQTYEQYF. The CDR3 bases are TGTGCCAGCTCACCCGTGGTGCCGGGACGCCAGACCTACGAGCAGTACTTC. The chain couples TRBV18 to TRBJ2-7, with D perhaps given as TRBD1 or TRBD2 (5 bases each). Germline V gene sequence: CDR1 KGHSH, CDR2 LQKENI. The length of the CDR3 is 17 residues. The ends were cut back, 3 bases at V and 2 bases at J, with 20 bases in the middle.

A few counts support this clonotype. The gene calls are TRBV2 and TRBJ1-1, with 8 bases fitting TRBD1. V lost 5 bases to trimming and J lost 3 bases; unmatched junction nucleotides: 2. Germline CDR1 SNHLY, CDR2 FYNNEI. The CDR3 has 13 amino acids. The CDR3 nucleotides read TGTGCCAGCAGTAACAGGGGGGACACTGAAGCTTTCTTT. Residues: CASSNRGDTEAFF.

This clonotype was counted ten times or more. The CDR3 coding sequence is TGCAGCGGCGAAACTGGAAACACCATATATTTT. Amino acids: CSGETGNTIYF. J is TRBJ1-3 and V is TRBV29-1; D is uncertain. This CDR3 is built from 11 residues. Per the germline V gene, CDR1 is SQVTM and CDR2 is ANQGSEA. Trimming removed 7 bases at V and 2 bases at J, with 6 bases between.

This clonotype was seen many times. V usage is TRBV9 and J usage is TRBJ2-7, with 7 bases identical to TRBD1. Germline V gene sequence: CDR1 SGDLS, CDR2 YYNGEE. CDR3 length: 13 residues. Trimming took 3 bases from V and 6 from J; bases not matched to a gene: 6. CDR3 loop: CASSEGDRAEQYF. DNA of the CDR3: TGTGCCAGCAGCGAGGGGGACAGAGCCGAGCAGTACTTC.

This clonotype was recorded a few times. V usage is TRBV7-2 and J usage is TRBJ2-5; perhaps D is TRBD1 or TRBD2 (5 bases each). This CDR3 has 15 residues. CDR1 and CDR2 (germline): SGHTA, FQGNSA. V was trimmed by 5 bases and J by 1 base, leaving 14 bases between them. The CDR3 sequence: CASSQRGAIQETQYF. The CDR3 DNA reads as TGTGCCAGCAGCCAGCGAGGGGCCATCCAAGAGACCCAGTACTTC.

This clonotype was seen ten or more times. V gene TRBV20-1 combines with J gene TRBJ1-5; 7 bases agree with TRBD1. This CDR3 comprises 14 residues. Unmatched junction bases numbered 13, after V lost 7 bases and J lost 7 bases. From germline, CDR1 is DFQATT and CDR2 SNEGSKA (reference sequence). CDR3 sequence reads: CSGSSVQGFQPQHF. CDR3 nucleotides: TGCAGTGGATCGAGCGTACAGGGGTTCCAGCCCCAGCATTTT.

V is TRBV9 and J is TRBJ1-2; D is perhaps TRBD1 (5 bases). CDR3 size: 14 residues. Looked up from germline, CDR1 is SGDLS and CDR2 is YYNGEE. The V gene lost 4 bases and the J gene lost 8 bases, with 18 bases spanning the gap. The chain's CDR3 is CASSRPGRTWGYTF. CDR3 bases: TGTGCCAGCAGCCGGCCGGGGCGCACTTGGGGCTACACCTTC.

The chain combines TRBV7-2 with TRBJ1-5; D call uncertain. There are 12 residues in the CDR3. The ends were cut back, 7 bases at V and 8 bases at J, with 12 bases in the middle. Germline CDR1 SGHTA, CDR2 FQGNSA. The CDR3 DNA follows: TGTGCCAGCACCCCAAAGGGTGAGCCCCAGCATTTT. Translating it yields CASTPKGEPQHF.

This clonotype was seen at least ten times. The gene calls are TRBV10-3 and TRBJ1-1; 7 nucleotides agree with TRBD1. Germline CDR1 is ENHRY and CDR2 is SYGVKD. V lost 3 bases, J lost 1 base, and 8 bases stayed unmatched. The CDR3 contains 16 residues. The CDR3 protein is CAISERAGGANTEAFF. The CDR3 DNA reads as TGTGCCATCAGTGAACGCGCAGGGGGTGCGAACACTGAAGCTTTCTTT.

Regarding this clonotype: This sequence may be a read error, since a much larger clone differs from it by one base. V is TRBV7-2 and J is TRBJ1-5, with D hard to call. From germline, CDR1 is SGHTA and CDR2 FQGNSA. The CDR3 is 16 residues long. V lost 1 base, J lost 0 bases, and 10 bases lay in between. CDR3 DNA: TGTGCCAGCAGCTTAGGGGCAGGATATAGCAATCAGCCCCAGCATTTT. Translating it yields CASSLGAGYSNQPQHF.